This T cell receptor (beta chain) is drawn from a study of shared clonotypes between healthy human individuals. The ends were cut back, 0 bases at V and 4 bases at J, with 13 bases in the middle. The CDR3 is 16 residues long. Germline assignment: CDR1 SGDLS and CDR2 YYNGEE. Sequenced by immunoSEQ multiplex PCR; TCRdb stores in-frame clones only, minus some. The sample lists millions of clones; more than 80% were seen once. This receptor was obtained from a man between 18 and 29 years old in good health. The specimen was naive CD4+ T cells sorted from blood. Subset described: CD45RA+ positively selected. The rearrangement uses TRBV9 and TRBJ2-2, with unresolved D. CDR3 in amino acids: CASSVGVIRSTGELFF. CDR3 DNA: TGTGCCAGCAGCGTAGGGGTCATAAGGAGCACCGGGGAGCTGTTTTTT. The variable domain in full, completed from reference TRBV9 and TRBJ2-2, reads DSGVTQTPKHLITATGQRVTLRCSPRSGDLSVYWYQQSLDQGLQFLIQYYNGEERAKGNILERFSAQQFPDLHSELNLSSLELGDSALYFCASSVGVIRSTGELFFGEGSRLTVL.